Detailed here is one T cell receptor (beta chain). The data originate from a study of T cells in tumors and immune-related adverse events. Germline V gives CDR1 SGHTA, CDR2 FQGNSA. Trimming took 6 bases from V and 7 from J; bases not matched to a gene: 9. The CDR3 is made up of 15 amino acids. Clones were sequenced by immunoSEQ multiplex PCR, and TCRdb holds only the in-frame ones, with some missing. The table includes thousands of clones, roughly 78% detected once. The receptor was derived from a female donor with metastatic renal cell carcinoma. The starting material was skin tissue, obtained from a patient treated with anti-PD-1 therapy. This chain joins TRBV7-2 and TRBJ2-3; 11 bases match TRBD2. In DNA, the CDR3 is TGTGCCAGCAGTTCCACTAGCGGGAGTACTTATACGCAGTATTTT. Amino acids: CASSSTSGSTYTQYF.